Described below is a single T cell receptor (beta chain) sequence and its context. As it was prepared, the TCRbeta library received unique molecular identifiers. TCRdb reprocessed the PCR reads with MiXCR, giving one entry per CDR3 protein. Of fewer than 500,000 distinct CDR3 sequences listed, approximately 42% are singletons. The data were taken from a study of T-cell reconstitution after alpha-beta-depleted transplantation in children. CDR1 and CDR2 from the germline V gene are GTSNPN and SVGIG (reference sequence). V lost 0 bases, J lost 3 bases, and 6 bases lay in between. There are 12 residues in the CDR3.

This receptor was identified in a girl aged 2 to 10 with aplastic anemia, due to receive a stem cell transplant. The V and J genes are TRBV30 and TRBJ2-7; D is possibly TRBD2 (5 bases). Specimen: PBMCs, collected before TCRalphabeta/CD19-depleted stem cell transplant. CDR3 in DNA: TGTGCCTGGAGTGTACTAGTCTACGAGCAGTACTTC. Its protein is CAWSVLVYEQYF.